This T cell receptor beta chain is from a study of blood T cells in healthy people across ages. Whenever a sample was processed, at least 6 million PBMCs were isolated. V was clipped by 5 bases and J by 8 bases, with 18 bases between them. CDR3 length: 14 residues. Germline V gene lookup returns CDR1 SGHTA and CDR2 FQGTGA. This clonotype has a handful of counts. Through a sample-barcoded 5' primer and a J-beta primer mix, a second PCR was run for roughly 6 to 12 cycles. TCRdb itself ran the 5' RACE reads through MiXCR, one entry per CDR3 protein. The sample shows roughly 2 million distinct CDR3 sequences, 49% of them seen only once.

The clonotype comes from a woman in her thirties or forties in good health. V gene TRBV7-3 combines with J gene TRBJ1-2; possible D gene TRBD1, 5 bases. The sample was blood. CDR3 in amino acids: CASSPGVGGYGYTF. DNA for the CDR3: TGTGCCAGCAGCCCGGGGGTGGGGGGTTACGGCTACACCTTC.